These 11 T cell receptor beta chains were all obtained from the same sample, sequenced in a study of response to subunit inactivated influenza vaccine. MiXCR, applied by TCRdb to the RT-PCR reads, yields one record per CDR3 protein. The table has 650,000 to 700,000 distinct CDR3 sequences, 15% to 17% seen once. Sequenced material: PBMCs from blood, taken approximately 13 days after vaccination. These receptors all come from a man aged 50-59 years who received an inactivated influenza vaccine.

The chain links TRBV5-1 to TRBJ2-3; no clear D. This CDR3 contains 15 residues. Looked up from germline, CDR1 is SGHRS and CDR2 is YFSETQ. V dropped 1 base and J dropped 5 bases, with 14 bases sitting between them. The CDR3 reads CASSLHPTLGDTQYF. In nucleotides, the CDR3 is TGCGCCAGCAGCTTGCACCCGACTTTGGGAGATACGCAGTATTTT.

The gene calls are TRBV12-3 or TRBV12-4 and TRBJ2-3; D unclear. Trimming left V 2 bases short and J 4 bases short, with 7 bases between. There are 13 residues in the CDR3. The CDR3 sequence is CASSLKPPDTQYF. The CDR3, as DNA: TGTGCCAGCAGTTTAAAACCCCCAGATACGCAGTATTTT.

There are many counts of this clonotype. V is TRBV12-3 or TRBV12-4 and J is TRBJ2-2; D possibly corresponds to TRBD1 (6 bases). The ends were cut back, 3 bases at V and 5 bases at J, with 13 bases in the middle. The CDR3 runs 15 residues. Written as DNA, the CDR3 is TGTGCCAGCAGTTTGGGCCGACAGGAGACCGGGGAGCTGTTTTTT. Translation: CASSLGRQETGELFF.

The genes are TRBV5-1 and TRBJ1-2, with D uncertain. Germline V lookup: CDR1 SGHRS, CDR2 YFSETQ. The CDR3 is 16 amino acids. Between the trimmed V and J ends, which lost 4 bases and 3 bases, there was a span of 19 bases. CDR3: CASSTGPSLVDYGYTF. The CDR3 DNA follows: TGCGCCAGCAGCACTGGACCGTCTCTCGTTGACTATGGCTACACCTTC.

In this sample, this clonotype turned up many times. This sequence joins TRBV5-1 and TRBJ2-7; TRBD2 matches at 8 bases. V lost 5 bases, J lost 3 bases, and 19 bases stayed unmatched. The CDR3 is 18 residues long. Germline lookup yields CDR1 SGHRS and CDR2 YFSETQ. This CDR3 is CASSPAKFNGLAFYEQYF. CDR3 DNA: TGCGCCAGCAGTCCAGCTAAGTTTAACGGACTAGCTTTCTACGAGCAGTACTTC.

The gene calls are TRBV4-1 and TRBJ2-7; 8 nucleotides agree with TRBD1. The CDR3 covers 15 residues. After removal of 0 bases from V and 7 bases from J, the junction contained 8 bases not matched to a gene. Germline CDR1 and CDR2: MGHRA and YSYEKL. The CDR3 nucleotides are TGCGCCAGCAGCCAAGAGGGACAGGTGGGGACTGAGCAGTACTTC. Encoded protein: CASSQEGQVGTEQYF.

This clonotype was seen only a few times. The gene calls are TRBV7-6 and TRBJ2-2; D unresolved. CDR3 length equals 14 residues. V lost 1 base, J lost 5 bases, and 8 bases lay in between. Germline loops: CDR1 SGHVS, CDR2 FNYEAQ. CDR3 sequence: CASSLGSETGELFF. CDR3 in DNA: TGTGCCAGCAGCTTAGGTTCGGAGACCGGGGAGCTGTTTTTT.

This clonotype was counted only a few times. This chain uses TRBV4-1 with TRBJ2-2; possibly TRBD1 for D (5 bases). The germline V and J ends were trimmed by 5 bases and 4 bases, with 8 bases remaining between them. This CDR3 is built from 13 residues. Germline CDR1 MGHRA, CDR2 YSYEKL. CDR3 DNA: TGCGCCAGCAGCGTCAGGGCCACCGGGGAGCTGTTTTTT. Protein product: CASSVRATGELFF.

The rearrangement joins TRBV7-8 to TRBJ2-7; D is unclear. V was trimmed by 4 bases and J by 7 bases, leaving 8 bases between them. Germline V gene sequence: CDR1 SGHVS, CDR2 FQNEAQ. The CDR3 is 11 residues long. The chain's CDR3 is CASSSVREQYF. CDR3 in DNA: TGTGCCAGCAGCTCCGTTCGGGAGCAGTACTTC.

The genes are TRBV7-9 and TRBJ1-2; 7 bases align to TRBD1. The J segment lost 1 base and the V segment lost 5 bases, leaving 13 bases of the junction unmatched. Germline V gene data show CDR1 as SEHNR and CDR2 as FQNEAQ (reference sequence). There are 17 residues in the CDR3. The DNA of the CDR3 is TGTGCCAGCAGCCCAGGACAGGCTTTAATCCTTAACTATGGCTACACCTTC. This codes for CASSPGQALILNYGYTF.

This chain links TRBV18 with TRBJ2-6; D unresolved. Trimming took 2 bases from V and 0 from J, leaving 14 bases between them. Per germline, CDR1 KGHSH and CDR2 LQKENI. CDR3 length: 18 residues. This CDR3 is CASSPSPTTASGANVLTF. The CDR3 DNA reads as TGTGCCAGCTCACCAAGTCCCACCACCGCCTCTGGGGCCAACGTCCTGACTTTC. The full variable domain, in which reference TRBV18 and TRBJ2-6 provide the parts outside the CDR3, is NAGVMQNPRHLVRRRGQEARLRCSPMKGHSHVYWYRQLPEEGLKFMVYLQKENIIDESGMPKERFSAEFPKEGPSILRIQQVVRGDSAAYFCASSPSPTTASGANVLTFGAGSRLTVL.